The clone carrying this T cell receptor beta chain has only a few counts. Its antigen is not known. The CDR3 length is 15 residues. Deletions cut 6 bases from V and 3 bases from J, with 15 bases between. The sample is drawn from a study of T-cell reconstitution after alpha-beta-depleted transplantation in children. Regarding the study as a whole: At day 60, the high TCRbeta diversity found in some patients originated from recipient T cells and thymic progenitors that had survived. Where alpha-beta T cells came from about two months after transplant was reportedly several hundred expanded graft clones. It was newly produced T cells that mostly accounted for T-cell counts and diversity one year after transplant.

This sample's TCRbeta library carried unique molecular identifier barcodes. TCRdb reprocessed the PCR reads via MiXCR and lists one record per CDR3 protein. In the table there are about 350,000 distinct CDR3 sequences, 16% of which are singletons. This chain uses TRBV12-3 or TRBV12-4 with TRBJ1-5; D possibly corresponds to TRBD1 (6 bases). The TCR sequence derives from a male patient aged 2 to 10 who had a stem cell transplant for acute lymphoblastic leukemia, so the T cells may come from the graft donor. Sample: PBMCs, mostly from graft donor cells, taken 360 days after TCRalphabeta/CD19-depleted stem cell transplant. The CDR3 sequence is CASSHGGTLNQPQHF. CDR3 sequence (DNA): TGTGCCAGCAGCCATGGGGGGACACTCAATCAGCCCCAGCATTTT.